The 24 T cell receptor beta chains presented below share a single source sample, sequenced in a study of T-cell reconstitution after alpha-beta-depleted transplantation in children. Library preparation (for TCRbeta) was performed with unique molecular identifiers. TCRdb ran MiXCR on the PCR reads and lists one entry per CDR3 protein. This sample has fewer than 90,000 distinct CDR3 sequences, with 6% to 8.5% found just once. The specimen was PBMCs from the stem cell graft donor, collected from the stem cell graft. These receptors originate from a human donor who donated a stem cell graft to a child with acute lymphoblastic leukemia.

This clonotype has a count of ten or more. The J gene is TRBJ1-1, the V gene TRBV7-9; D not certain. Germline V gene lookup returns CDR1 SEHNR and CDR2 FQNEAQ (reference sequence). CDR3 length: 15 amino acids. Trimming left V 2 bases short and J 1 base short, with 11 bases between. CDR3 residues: CASSLFDTGNTEAFF. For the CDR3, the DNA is TGTGCCAGCAGCTTATTCGACACGGGGAACACTGAAGCTTTCTTT.

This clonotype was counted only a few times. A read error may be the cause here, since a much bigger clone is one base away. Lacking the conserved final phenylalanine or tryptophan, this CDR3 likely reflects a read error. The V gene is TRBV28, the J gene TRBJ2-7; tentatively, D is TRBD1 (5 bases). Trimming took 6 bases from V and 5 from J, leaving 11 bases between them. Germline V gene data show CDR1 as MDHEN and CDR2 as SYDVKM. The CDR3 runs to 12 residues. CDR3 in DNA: TGTGCCAGCAGCCAAACAGGTAACGAGCAGTACTCC. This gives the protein CASSQTGNEQYS.

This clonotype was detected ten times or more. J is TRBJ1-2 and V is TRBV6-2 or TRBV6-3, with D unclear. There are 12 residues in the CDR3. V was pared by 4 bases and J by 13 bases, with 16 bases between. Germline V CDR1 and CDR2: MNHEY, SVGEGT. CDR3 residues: CASSLQRDYLTF. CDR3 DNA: TGTGCCAGCAGTTTACAGAGGGATTATCTCACCTTC.

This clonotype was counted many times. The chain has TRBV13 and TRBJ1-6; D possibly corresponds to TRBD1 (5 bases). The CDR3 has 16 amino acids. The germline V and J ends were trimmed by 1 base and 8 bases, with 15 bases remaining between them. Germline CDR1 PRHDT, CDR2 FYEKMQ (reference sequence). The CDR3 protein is CASSLAGFAVDSPLHF. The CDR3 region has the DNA TGTGCCAGCAGCTTAGCAGGGTTTGCGGTCGATTCACCCCTCCACTTT.

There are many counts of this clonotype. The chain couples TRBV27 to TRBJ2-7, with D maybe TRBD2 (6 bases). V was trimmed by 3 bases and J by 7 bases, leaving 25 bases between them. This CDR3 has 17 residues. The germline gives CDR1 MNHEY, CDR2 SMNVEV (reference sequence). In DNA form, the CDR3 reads TGTGCCAGCAGTTTCCGGACCCGGGACTTCCAGTTTTGGGAGCAGTACTTC. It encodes CASSFRTRDFQFWEQYF.

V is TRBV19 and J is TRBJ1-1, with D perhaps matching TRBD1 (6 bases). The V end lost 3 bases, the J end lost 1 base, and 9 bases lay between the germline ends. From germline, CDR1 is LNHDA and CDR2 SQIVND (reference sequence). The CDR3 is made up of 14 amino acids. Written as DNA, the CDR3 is TGTGCCAGTAGTATTCAACAGGGGAACACTGAAGCTTTCTTT. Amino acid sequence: CASSIQQGNTEAFF.

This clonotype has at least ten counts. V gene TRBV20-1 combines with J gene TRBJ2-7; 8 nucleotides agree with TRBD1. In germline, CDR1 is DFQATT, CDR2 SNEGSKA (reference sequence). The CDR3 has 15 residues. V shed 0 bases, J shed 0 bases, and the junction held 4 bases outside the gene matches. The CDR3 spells CSARDGQGPSYEQYF. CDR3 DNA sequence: TGCAGTGCTAGAGATGGACAGGGACCCTCCTACGAGCAGTACTTC.

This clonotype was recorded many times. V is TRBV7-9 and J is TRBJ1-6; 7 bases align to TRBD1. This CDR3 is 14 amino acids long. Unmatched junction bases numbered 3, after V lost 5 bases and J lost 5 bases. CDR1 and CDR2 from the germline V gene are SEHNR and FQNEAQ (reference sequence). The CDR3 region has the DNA TGTGCCAGCAGCCCCACAGGGGATAATTCACCCCTCCACTTT. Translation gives CASSPTGDNSPLHF.

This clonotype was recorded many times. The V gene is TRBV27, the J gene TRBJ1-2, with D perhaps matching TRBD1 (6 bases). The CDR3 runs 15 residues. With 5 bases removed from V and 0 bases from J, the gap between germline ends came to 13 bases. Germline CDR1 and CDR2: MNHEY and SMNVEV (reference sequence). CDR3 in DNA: TGTGCCAGCAGTACAACGGACAGCTCTAACTATGGCTACACCTTC. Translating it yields CASSTTDSSNYGYTF.

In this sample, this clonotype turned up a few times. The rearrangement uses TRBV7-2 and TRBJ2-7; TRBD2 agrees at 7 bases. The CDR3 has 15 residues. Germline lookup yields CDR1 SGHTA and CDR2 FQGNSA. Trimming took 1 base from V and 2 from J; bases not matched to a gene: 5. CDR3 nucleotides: TGTGCCAGCAGCTTAGGTCTAGCGGCCGCCTACGAGCAGTACTTC. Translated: CASSLGLAAAYEQYF.

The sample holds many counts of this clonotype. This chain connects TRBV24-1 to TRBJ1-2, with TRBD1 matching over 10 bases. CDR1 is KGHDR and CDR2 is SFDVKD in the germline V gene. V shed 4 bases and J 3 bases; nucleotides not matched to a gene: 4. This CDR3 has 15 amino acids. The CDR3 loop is CATSDPGTGDYGYTF. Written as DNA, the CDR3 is TGTGCCACCAGTGACCCCGGGACAGGGGACTATGGCTACACCTTC.

CDR3 in amino acids: CASTFDRPWNTEAFF. CDR3 bases: TGCGCCAGCACCTTTGATAGGCCATGGAACACTGAAGCTTTCTTT. The rearrangement links TRBV5-1 to TRBJ1-1, with D unresolved. Trimming cost V 6 bases and J 1 base, with 16 bases left between them. CDR3 length equals 15 residues. Germline CDR1 and CDR2: SGHRS and YFSETQ.

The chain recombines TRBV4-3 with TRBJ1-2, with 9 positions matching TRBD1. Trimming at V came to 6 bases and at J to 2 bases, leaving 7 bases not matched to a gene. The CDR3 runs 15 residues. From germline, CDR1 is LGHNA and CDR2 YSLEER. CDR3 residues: CASSHDRGKNYGYTF. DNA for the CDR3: TGCGCCAGCAGTCATGACAGGGGGAAGAACTATGGCTACACCTTC.

The CDR3 loop reads CASSPRDRVPSGANVLTF. In nucleotides, the CDR3 is TGTGCCAGCAGCCCGCGGGACAGGGTCCCCTCTGGGGCCAACGTCCTGACTTTC. The rearrangement joins TRBV14 to TRBJ2-6; TRBD1 aligns across 9 bases. Germline loops: CDR1 SGHDN, CDR2 FVKESK. The CDR3 is 18 amino acids. With V trimmed by 4 bases and J by 0 bases, 7 bases remained unmatched.

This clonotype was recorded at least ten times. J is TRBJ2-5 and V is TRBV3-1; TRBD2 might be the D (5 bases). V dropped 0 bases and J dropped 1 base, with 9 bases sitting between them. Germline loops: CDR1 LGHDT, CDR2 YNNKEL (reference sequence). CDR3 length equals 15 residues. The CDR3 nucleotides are TGTGCCAGCAGCCAAGATCCGACTACCCAAGAGACCCAGTACTTC. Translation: CASSQDPTTQETQYF.

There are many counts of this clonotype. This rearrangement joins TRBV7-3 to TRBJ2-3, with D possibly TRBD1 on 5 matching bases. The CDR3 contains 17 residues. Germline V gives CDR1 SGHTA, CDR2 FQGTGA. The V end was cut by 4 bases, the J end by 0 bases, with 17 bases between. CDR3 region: CASSSPYGATSTDTQYF. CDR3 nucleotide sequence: TGTGCCAGCAGCTCGCCGTATGGGGCCACTAGCACAGATACGCAGTATTTT.

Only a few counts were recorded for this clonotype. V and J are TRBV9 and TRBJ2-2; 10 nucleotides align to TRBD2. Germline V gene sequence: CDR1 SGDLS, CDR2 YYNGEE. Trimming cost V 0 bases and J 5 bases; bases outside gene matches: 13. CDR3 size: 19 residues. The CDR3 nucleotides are TGTGCCAGCAGCGTAGATTGGACTAGCGGCATAGGATGGACCGGGGAGCTGTTTTTT. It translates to CASSVDWTSGIGWTGELFF.

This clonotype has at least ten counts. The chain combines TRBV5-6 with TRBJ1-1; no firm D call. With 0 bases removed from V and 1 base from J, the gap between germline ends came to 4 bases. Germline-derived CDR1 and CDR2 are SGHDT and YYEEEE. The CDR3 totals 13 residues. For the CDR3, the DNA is TGTGCCAGCAGCTTGGGAGGGAACACTGAAGCTTTCTTT. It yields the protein CASSLGGNTEAFF. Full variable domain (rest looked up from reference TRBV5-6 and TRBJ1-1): DAGVTQSPTHLIKTRGQQVTLRCSPKSGHDTVSWYQQALGQGPQFIFQYYEEEERQRGNFPDRFSGHQFPNYSSELNVNALLLGDSALYLCASSLGGNTEAFFGQGTRLTVV.

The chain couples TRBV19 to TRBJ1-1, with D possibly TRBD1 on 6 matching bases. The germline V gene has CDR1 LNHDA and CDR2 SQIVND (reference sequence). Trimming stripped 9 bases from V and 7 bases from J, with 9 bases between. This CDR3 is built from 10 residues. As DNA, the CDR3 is TGTGCCAGCGTACAGGGTGAAGCTTTCTTT. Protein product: CASVQGEAFF.

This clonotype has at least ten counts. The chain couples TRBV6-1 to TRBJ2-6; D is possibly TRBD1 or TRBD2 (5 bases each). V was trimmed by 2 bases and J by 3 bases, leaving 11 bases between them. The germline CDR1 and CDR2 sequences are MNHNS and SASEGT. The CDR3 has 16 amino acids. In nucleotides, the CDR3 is TGTGCCAGCAGTGAATTCGGTGGGGGTGGGGCCAACGTCCTGACTTTC. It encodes CASSEFGGGGANVLTF.

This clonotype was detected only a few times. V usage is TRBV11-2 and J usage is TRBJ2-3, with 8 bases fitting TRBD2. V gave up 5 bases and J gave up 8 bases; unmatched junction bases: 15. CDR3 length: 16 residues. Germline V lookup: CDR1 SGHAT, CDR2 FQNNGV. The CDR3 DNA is TGTGCCAGCAGCCCCCTGGCGGGGGGCCGGTTTGGTACGCAGTATTTT. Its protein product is CASSPLAGGRFGTQYF.

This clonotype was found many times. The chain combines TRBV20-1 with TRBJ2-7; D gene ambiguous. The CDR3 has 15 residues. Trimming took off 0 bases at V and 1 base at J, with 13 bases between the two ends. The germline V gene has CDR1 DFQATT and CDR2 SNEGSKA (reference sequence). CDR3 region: CSARDSQRMSYEQYF. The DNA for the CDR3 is TGCAGTGCTAGAGATTCCCAGCGTATGTCCTACGAGCAGTACTTC.

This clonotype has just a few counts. This chain's CDR3 is CSASRMASGINEQFF. CDR3 nucleotide sequence: TGCAGTGCCTCTCGCATGGCTAGCGGGATCAATGAGCAGTTCTTC. This chain joins TRBV20-1 and TRBJ2-1; 9 bases match TRBD2. V gave up 6 bases and J gave up 6 bases; unmatched junction bases: 12. Germline CDR1 reads DFQATT; CDR2 reads SNEGSKA (reference sequence). The CDR3 extends over 15 amino acids.

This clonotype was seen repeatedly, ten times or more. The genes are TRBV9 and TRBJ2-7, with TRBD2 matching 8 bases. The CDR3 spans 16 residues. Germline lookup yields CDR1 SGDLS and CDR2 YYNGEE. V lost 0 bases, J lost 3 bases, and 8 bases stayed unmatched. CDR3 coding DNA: TGTGCCAGCAGCGTAGGGTCGAGCGGGAGCTACTACGAGCAGTACTTC. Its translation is CASSVGSSGSYYEQYF.